A single sample gave rise to the 10 T cell receptor beta chains below, sequenced in a study of shared clonotypes between healthy human individuals (TCRdb year 2020). The library was obtained by the immunoSEQ multiplex PCR assay. Held by TCRdb, this immuneACCESS table contains in-frame sequences only and omits some clones. Under half of the omission traces to an unresolved V gene where checked; the cause of the rest is unknown. The sample table holds roughly 500,000 clones, of which approximately 94% were seen once. The top ten constitute around 0.066% of the sample. Sequenced sample: naive CD4+ T cells sorted from blood. The meaning of the sample's cell subset or site label: CD45RA+ positively selected. The receptors stem from a woman in her thirties in good health.

In DNA form, the CDR3 reads TGTGCCAGCAGTTACCCATACAGGACAGGGGCCGAGCAGTACTTC. Translation: CASSYPYRTGAEQYF. V gene TRBV6-6 combines with J gene TRBJ2-5; 9 nucleotides match TRBD1. The J call could be wrong; TRBJ2-7 is a better fit for the DNA end. This CDR3 contains 15 residues. CDR1 is MNHNY, CDR2 SVGAGI, per germline (reference sequence).

This clone was counted a single time. The V and J genes are TRBV6-5 and TRBJ1-4; TRBD1 might be the D (6 bases). The germline V gene has CDR1 MNHEY and CDR2 SVGAGI. The germline V and J ends were trimmed by 5 bases and 7 bases, with 14 bases remaining between them. There are 14 residues in the CDR3. The CDR3 nucleotides read TGTGCCAGCAGTCCACAGGGTCTTGGTGAAAAACTGTTTTTT. Translation gives CASSPQGLGEKLFF.

This clone came up once. This sequence joins TRBV7-8 and TRBJ1-6, with TRBD1 matching over 10 bases. The CDR3 loop spans 15 amino acids. The germline gives CDR1 SGHVS, CDR2 FQNEAQ. The V and J ends lost 3 bases and 8 bases, in that order; junction bases with no gene match: 4. This CDR3 reads CASSFTDRGYSPLHF. The CDR3 nucleotides read TGTGCCAGCAGCTTTACGGACAGGGGGTATTCACCCCTCCACTTT.

The CDR3 bases are TGTGCCAGTAGTAAGTGGCGGGAGGTGGAACAAGAGACCCAGTACTTC. It yields the protein CASSKWREVEQETQYF. V and J are TRBV19 and TRBJ2-5; 8 nucleotides agree with TRBD2. V lost 4 bases to trimming and J lost 2 bases; unmatched junction nucleotides: 9. CDR1 is LNHDA and CDR2 is SQIVND in the germline V gene (reference sequence). This CDR3 has 16 residues.

The chain links TRBV4-1 to TRBJ1-1; D not resolved. Trimming stripped 1 base from V and 0 bases from J, with 6 bases between. Germline lookup yields CDR1 MGHRA and CDR2 YSYEKL. The CDR3 sequence is 14 residues long. DNA of the CDR3: TGCGCCAGCAGCCAAGTTACAGTGAACACTGAAGCTTTCTTT. Encoded protein: CASSQVTVNTEAFF.

This chain uses TRBV28 with TRBJ1-2; D is perhaps TRBD1 (5 bases). The CDR3 loop spans 15 amino acids. Per the germline V gene, CDR1 is MDHEN and CDR2 is SYDVKM. V was pared by 7 bases and J by 0 bases, with 15 bases between. The CDR3 is CASKMGDLANYGYTF. CDR3 nucleotides: TGTGCCAGCAAAATGGGGGATCTAGCTAACTATGGCTACACCTTC.

With regard to this clone: Germline is not matched at one junction end, which may reflect a read error. The DNA for the CDR3 is TGTGCTAGCAGCTTAGAATTTAGCGGTGGTTCCGGGGAGCTGTTTTTT. Translation: CASSLEFSGGSGELFF. The chain uses TRBV7-2 and TRBJ2-2; tentatively, D is TRBD2 (6 bases). The CDR3 runs to 16 residues. Germline V lookup: CDR1 SGHTA, CDR2 FQGNSA.

V gene TRBV30 combines with J gene TRBJ2-2; unclear D gene. The CDR3 extends over 11 amino acids. Germline loops: CDR1 GTSNPN, CDR2 SVGIG (reference sequence). The V and J ends lost 0 bases and 6 bases respectively, with 2 bases between them. The CDR3 is CAWSVPGELFF. DNA of the CDR3: TGTGCCTGGAGTGTACCCGGGGAGCTGTTTTTT.

Only one count was recorded for this clone. The gene calls are TRBV29-1 and TRBJ2-6, with 7 bases matching TRBD1. Germline-derived CDR1 and CDR2 are SQVTM and ANQGSEA. The CDR3 has 15 amino acids. The V segment lost 4 bases and the J segment 2 bases; nucleotides outside the gene matches: 5. Here the CDR3 DNA reads TGCAGCGTTGGTCCGGACAGGACTGGGGCCAACGTCCTGACTTTC. Amino acid sequence: CSVGPDRTGANVLTF.

The rearrangement joins TRBV7-6 to TRBJ1-3; D ambiguous. This CDR3 spans 14 amino acids. V lost 5 bases and J lost 5, with 13 bases in between. Per germline, CDR1 SGHVS and CDR2 FNYEAQ. The CDR3, as DNA: TGTGCCAGCAGCCCCGACCCCCAGCGAAACACCATATATTTT. Translated: CASSPDPQRNTIYF.